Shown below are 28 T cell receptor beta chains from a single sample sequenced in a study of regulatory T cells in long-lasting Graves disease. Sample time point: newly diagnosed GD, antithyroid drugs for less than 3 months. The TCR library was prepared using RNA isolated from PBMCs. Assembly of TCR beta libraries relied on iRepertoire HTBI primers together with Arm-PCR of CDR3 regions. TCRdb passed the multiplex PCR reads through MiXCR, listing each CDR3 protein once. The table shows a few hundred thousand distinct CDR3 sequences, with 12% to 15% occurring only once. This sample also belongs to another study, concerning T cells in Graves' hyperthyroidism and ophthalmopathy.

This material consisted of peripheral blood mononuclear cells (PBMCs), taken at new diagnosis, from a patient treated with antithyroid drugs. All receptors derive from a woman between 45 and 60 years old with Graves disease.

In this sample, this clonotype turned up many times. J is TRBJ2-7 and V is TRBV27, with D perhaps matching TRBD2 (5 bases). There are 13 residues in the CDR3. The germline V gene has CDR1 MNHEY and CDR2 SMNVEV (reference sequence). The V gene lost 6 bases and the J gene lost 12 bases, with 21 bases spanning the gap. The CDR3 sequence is CASSSGIRGGLYF. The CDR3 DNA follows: TGTGCCAGCAGCTCCGGGATCAGAGGAGGACTGTACTTC.

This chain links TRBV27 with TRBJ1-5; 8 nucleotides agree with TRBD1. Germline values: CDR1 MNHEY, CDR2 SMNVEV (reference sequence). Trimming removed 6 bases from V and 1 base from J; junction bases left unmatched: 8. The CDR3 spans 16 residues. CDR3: CASRPTRGPSNQPQHF. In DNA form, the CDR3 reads TGTGCCAGCAGGCCGACCAGGGGGCCCAGCAATCAGCCCCAGCATTTT.

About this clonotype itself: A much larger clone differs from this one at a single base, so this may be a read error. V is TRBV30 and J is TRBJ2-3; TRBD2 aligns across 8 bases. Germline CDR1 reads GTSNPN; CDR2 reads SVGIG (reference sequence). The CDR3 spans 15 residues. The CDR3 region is CDWSVQGLGTDTQYF. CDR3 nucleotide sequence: TGTGACTGGAGTGTACAGGGACTAGGCACAGATACGCAGTATTTT.

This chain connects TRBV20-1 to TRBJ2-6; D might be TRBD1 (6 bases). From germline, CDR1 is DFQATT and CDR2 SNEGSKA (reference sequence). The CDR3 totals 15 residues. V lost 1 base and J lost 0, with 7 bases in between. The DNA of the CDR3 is TGCAGTGCTAGAGGGGACATCTCTGGGGCCAACGTCCTGACTTTC. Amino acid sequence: CSARGDISGANVLTF.

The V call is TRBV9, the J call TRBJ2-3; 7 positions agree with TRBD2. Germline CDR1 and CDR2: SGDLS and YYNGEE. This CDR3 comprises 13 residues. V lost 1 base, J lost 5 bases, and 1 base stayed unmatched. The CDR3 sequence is CASSVTGGDTQYF. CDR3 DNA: TGTGCCAGCAGCGTAACGGGGGGAGATACGCAGTATTTT. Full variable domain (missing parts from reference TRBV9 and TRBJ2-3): DSGVTQTPKHLITATGQRVTLRCSPRSGDLSVYWYQQSLDQGLQFLIQYYNGEERAKGNILERFSAQQFPDLHSELNLSSLELGDSALYFCASSVTGGDTQYFGPGTRLTVL.

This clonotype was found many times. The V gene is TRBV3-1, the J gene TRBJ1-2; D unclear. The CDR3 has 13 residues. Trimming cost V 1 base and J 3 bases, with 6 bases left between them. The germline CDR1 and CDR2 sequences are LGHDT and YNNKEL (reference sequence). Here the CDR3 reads CASSQAKHYGYTF. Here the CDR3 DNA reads TGTGCCAGCAGCCAAGCCAAACACTATGGCTACACCTTC.

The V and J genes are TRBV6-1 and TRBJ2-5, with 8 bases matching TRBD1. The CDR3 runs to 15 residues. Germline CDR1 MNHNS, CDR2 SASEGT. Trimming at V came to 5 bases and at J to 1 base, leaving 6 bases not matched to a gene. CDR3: CASSLNQGAQETQYF. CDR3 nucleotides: TGTGCCAGCAGTCTAAACCAGGGGGCCCAAGAGACCCAGTACTTC.

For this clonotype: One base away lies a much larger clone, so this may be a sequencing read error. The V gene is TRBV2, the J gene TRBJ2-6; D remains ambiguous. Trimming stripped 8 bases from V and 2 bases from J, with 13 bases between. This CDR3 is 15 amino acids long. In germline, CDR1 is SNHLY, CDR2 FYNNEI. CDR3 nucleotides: TGTGCCAGCCGAAGGGTGAACCCTGGGGCCAACGTCCTGACTTTC. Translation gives CASRRVNPGANVLTF.

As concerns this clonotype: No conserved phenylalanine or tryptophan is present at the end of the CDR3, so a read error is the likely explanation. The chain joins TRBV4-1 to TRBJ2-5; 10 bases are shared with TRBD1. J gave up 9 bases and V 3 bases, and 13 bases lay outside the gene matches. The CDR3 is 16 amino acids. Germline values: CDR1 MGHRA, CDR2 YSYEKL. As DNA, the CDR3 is TGCGCCAGCAGCCAGAACATAGACAGGGGGCCGGTGGCCCAGTACTCC. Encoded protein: CASSQNIDRGPVAQYS.

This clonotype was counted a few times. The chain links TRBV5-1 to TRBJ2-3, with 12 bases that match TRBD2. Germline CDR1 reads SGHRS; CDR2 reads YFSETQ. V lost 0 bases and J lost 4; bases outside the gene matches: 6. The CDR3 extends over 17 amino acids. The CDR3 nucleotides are TGCGCCAGCAGCTTGGCCCTAGCGGGAGGGCCTGCAGATACGCAGTATTTT. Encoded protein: CASSLALAGGPADTQYF.

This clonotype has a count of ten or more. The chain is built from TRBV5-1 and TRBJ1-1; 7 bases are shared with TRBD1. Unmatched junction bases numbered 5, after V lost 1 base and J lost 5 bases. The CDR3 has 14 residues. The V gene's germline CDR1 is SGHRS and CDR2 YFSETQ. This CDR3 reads CASSLRQGGTEAFF. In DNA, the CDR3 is TGCGCCAGCAGCTTGCGGCAGGGGGGGACTGAAGCTTTCTTT.

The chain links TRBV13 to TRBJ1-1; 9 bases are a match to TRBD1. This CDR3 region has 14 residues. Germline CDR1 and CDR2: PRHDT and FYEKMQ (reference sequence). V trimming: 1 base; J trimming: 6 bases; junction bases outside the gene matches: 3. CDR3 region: CASSLEDRGSEAFF. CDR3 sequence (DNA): TGTGCCAGCAGCTTAGAGGACAGGGGCTCTGAAGCTTTCTTT. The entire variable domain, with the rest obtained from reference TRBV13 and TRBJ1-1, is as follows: AAGVIQSPRHLIKEKRETATLKCYPIPRHDTVYWYQQGPGQDPQFLISFYEKMQSDKGSIPDRFSAQQFSDYHSELNMSSLELGDSALYFCASSLEDRGSEAFFGQGTRLTVV.

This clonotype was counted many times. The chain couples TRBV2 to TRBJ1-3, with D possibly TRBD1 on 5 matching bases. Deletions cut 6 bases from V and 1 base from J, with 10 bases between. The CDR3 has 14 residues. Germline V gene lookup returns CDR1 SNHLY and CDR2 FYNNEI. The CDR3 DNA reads TGTGCCAGCAGACAGGAGGCATCTGGAAACACCATATATTTT. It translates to CASRQEASGNTIYF.

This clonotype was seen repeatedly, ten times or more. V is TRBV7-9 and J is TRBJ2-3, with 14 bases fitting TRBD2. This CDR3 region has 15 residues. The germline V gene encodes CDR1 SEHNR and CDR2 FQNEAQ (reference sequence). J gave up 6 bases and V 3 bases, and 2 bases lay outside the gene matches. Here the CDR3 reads CASSFGTSGSDTQYF. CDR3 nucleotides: TGTGCCAGCAGCTTCGGGACTAGCGGGAGCGATACGCAGTATTTT.

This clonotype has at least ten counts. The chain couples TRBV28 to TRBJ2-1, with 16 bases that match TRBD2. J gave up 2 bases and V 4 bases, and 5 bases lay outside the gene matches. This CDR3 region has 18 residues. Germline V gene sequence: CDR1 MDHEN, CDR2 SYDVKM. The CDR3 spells CASSSLGTSGRAYNEQFF. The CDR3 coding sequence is TGTGCCAGCAGTTCCCTGGGGACTAGCGGGAGGGCCTACAATGAGCAGTTCTTC. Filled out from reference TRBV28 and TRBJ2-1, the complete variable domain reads DVKVTQSSRYLVKRTGEKVFLECVQDMDHENMFWYRQDPGLGLRLIYFSYDVKMKEKGDIPEGYSVSREKKERFSLILESASTNQTSMYLCASSSLGTSGRAYNEQFFGPGTRLTVL.

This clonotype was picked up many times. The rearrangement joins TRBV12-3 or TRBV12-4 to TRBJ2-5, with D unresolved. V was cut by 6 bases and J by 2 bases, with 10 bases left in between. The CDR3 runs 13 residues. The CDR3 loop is CASSKIHQETQYF. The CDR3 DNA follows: TGTGCCAGCAGCAAAATACATCAAGAGACCCAGTACTTC.

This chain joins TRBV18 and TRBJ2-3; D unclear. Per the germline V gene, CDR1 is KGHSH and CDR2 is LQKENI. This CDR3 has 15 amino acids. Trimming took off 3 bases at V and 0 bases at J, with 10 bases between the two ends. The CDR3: CASSPVGGSTDTQYF. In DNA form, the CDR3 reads TGTGCCAGCTCACCCGTCGGTGGCAGCACAGATACGCAGTATTTT.

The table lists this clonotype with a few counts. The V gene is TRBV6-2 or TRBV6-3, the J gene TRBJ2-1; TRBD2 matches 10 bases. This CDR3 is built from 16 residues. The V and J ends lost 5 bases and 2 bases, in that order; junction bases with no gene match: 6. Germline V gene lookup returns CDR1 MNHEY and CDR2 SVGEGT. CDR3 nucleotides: TGTGCCAGCAGTGGAACCGGGACTAGCGCCTACAATGAGCAGTTCTTC. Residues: CASSGTGTSAYNEQFF.

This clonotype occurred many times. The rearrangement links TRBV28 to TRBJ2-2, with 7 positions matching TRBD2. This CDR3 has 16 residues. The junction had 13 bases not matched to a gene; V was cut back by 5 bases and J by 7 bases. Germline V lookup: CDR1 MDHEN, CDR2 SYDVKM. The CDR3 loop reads CASSNLGGSNDGELFF. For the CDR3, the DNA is TGTGCCAGCAGTAACTTGGGCGGGAGTAATGACGGGGAGCTGTTTTTT. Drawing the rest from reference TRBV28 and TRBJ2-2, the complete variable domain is DVKVTQSSRYLVKRTGEKVFLECVQDMDHENMFWYRQDPGLGLRLIYFSYDVKMKEKGDIPEGYSVSREKKERFSLILESASTNQTSMYLCASSNLGGSNDGELFFGEGSRLTVL.

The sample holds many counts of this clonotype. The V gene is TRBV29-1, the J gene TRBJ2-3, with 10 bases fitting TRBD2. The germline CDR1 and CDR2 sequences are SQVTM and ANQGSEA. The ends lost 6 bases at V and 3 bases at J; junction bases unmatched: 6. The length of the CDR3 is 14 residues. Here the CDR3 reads CSVTAGGGTDTQYF. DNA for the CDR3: TGCAGCGTCACAGCGGGAGGGGGAACAGATACGCAGTATTTT.

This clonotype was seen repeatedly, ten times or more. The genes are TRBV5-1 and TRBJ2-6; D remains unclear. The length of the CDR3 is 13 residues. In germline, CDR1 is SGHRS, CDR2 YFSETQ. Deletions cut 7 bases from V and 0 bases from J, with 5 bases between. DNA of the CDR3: TGCGCCAGCCAGAGCTCTGGGGCCAACGTCCTGACTTTC. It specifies CASQSSGANVLTF.

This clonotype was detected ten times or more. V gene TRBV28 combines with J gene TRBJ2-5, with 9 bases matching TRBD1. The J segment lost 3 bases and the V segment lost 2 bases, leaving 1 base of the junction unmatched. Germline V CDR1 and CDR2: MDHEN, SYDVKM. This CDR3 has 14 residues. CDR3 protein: CASSLRDREETQYF. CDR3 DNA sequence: TGTGCCAGCAGTTTACGGGACAGGGAAGAGACCCAGTACTTC.

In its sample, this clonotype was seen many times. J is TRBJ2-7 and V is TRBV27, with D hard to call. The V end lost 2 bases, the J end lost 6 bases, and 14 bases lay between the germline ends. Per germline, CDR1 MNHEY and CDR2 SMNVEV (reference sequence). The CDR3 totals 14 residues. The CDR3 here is CASSLIGPLVEQYF. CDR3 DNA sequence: TGTGCCAGCAGTTTAATCGGCCCCCTCGTCGAGCAGTACTTC.

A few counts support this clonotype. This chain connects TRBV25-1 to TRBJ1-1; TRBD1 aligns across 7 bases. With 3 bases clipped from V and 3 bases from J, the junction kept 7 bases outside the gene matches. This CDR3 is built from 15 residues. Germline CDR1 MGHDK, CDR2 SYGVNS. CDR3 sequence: CASSDDRELDTEAFF. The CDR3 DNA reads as TGTGCCAGCAGTGATGACAGGGAGCTGGACACTGAAGCTTTCTTT.

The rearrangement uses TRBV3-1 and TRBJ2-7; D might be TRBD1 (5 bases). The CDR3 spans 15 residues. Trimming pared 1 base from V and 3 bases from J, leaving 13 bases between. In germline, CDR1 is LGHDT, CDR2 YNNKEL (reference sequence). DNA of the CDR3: TGTGCCAGCAGCCAAGGGACAAACGTTCGCTACGAGCAGTACTTC. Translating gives CASSQGTNVRYEQYF.

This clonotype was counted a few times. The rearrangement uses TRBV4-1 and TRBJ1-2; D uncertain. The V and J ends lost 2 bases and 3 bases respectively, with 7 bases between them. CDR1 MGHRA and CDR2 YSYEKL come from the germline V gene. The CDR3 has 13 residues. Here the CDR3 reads CASSQRVDYGYTF. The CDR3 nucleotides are TGCGCCAGCAGCCAAAGGGTGGACTATGGCTACACCTTC.

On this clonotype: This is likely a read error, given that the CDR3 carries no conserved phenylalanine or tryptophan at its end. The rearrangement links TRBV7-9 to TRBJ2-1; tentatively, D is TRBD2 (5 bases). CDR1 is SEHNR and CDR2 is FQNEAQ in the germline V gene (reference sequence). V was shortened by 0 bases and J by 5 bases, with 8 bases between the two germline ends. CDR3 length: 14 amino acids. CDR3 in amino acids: CASSLAGVNNEQFV. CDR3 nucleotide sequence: TGTGCCAGCAGCTTAGCGGGAGTAAACAATGAGCAGTTCGTC.

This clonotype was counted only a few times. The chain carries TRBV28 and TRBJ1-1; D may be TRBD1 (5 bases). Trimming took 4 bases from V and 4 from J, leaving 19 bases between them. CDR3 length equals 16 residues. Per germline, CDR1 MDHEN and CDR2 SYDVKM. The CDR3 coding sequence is TGTGCCAGCAGTTCGGGGCCCTATGGTATCGGCACTGAAGCTTTCTTT. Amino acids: CASSSGPYGIGTEAFF.